These 32 T cell receptor beta chains originate from one sample sequenced in a study of CD8+ T cells in alopecia areata. Specified treatment: oral pan-JAK inhibitor, 5-10 mg twice daily. Extraction and reverse transcription of RNA yielded cDNA as the sequencing template. TCRdb's table, derived via immunoSEQ multiplex PCR, lists solely in-frame clones and lacks some. The data show 150,000 to 250,000 clones, roughly three fifths seen once. Specimen: CD4+ T cells sorted from blood, collected at week 4, from a patient treated with tofacitinib. The receptors derive from a human donor with alopecia areata.

Points on this clone: The sample has other DNA sequences that encode this CDR3 too. V and J are TRBV29-1 and TRBJ1-2; no reliable D call. The CDR3 totals 11 residues. CDR1 and CDR2 from the germline V gene are SQVTM and ANQGSEA. The V gene lost 4 bases and the J gene lost 3 bases, with 6 bases spanning the gap. The CDR3 region has the DNA TGCAGCGTTGTCCGGGACTATGGCTACACCTTC. Encoded protein: CSVVRDYGYTF.

The table lists this clone with a few counts. The rearrangement uses TRBV6-6 and TRBJ2-3; D may be TRBD2 (5 bases). In germline, CDR1 is MNHNY, CDR2 SVGAGI (reference sequence). The CDR3 spans 11 residues. V gave up 6 bases and J gave up 13 bases, with 14 bases separating them. The CDR3 protein is CASSEGRAEYF. In DNA form, the CDR3 reads TGTGCCAGCAGCGAGGGTAGGGCGGAGTATTTT.

The V gene is TRBV13, the J gene TRBJ2-7; D is perhaps TRBD1 or TRBD2 (5 bases each). V gave up 5 bases and J gave up 1 base, with 12 bases separating them. Per the germline V gene, CDR1 is PRHDT and CDR2 is FYEKMQ (reference sequence). This CDR3 comprises 14 residues. CDR3 bases: TGTGCCAGCAGCCCACGGGACCGGTCCTACGAGCAGTACTTC. Protein sequence: CASSPRDRSYEQYF.

This chain connects TRBV2 to TRBJ1-2; 7 nucleotides align to TRBD1. The CDR3 length is 12 residues. The V segment lost 5 bases and the J segment 5 bases; nucleotides outside the gene matches: 2. Germline values: CDR1 SNHLY, CDR2 FYNNEI. The CDR3 DNA reads as TGTGCCAGCAGTCCGACAGGGTATGGCTACACCTTC. Translation gives CASSPTGYGYTF.

Note on this clone: Germline is not matched at one junction end, which may reflect a read error. CDR3 sequence: CASSPRVVPGNTGELFF. The DNA of the CDR3 is TGTGCTAGCAGCCCAAGAGTCGTACCAGGGAACACCGGGGAGCTGTTTTTT. The rearrangement joins TRBV7-7 to TRBJ2-2; D not certain. CDR1 and CDR2 (germline): SSHAT, FNYEAQ (reference sequence). The CDR3 covers 17 residues.

The chain joins TRBV2 to TRBJ2-5, with D maybe TRBD1 (6 bases). V lost 4 bases to trimming and J lost 1 base, with 10 bases between them. This CDR3 comprises 14 residues. Per the germline V gene, CDR1 is SNHLY and CDR2 is FYNNEI. DNA for the CDR3: TGTGCCAGCAGTGCGACAGGTCGCCAAGAGACCCAGTACTTC. Translating gives CASSATGRQETQYF.

The chain combines TRBV25-1 with TRBJ1-6; 9 nucleotides agree with TRBD1. The CDR3 runs 14 residues. Trimming cost V 7 bases and J 10 bases; bases outside gene matches: 8. Germline CDR1 reads MGHDK; CDR2 reads SYGVNS. The CDR3 DNA follows: TGTGCCAGCACTCCACAGGGGGCGCGGTCACCCCTCCACTTT. Its protein is CASTPQGARSPLHF.

The V gene is TRBV6-5, the J gene TRBJ2-1, with D unclear. The CDR3 consists of 11 residues. Trimming shortened V by 9 bases and J by 7 bases, and 10 bases separated the two germline ends. The germline V gene encodes CDR1 MNHEY and CDR2 SVGAGI. CDR3 sequence reads: CASAHRNEQFF. The CDR3 DNA follows: TGTGCCAGTGCCCACCGAAATGAGCAGTTCTTC.

The J gene is TRBJ1-5, the V gene TRBV7-8; D remains unclear. The CDR3 runs 16 residues. V gave up 5 bases and J gave up 5 bases, with 19 bases separating them. Germline lookup yields CDR1 SGHVS and CDR2 FQNEAQ. The CDR3 region has the DNA TGTGCCAGCAGCGTAGGAAGAGGAATAACGGATCAGCCCCAGCATTTT. Residues: CASSVGRGITDQPQHF.

V usage is TRBV18 and J usage is TRBJ2-4, with D perhaps TRBD1 (5 bases). The CDR3 loop spans 15 amino acids. V was cut by 3 bases and J by 2 bases, with 11 bases left in between. Looked up from germline, CDR1 is KGHSH and CDR2 is LQKENI. The CDR3 spells CASSPKGLTKNIQYF. The CDR3 DNA follows: TGTGCCAGCTCACCTAAGGGGTTAACCAAAAACATTCAGTACTTC.

This clone was seen a few times. The chain has TRBV29-1 and TRBJ2-3; a weak D match, TRBD1 (5 bases). Trimming removed 2 bases at V and 7 bases at J, with 13 bases between. The V gene's germline CDR1 is SQVTM and CDR2 ANQGSEA. There are 13 residues in the CDR3. The DNA of the CDR3 is TGCAGCGTTGAAACAGGAAGGGCGAATACGCAGTATTTT. This gives the protein CSVETGRANTQYF.

The genes are TRBV28 and TRBJ2-5; 12 positions match TRBD1. The CDR3 totals 18 residues. After removal of 6 bases from V and 5 bases from J, the junction contained 16 bases not matched to a gene. Germline V gene lookup returns CDR1 MDHEN and CDR2 SYDVKM. The CDR3 nucleotides are TGTGCCAGCAGCCCTCTTAGGGGGACAGGGGGCGGGAAGGAGACCCAGTACTTC. Translated, it gives CASSPLRGTGGGKETQYF.

This clone was seen only a few times. The rearrangement uses TRBV4-2 and TRBJ2-1; D call uncertain. The CDR3 has 15 residues. Trimming stripped 1 base from V and 0 bases from J, with 7 bases between. CDR1 and CDR2 (germline): LGHNA, YNFKEQ. This CDR3 is CASSQVGSSYNEQFF. In DNA, the CDR3 is TGTGCCAGCAGCCAAGTTGGTAGCTCCTACAATGAGCAGTTCTTC.

V and J are TRBV4-1 and TRBJ1-2; D is unresolved. V lost 4 bases, J lost 2 bases, and 11 bases lay in between. Per the germline V gene, CDR1 is MGHRA and CDR2 is YSYEKL. The CDR3 is 14 residues long. This CDR3 reads CASSPIQENYGYTF. CDR3 nucleotides: TGCGCCAGCAGCCCCATTCAGGAGAACTATGGCTACACCTTC.

In its sample, this clone was seen a few times. The chain recombines TRBV4-1 with TRBJ2-3; 8 bases map to TRBD2. With 4 bases clipped from V and 4 bases from J, the junction kept 10 bases outside the gene matches. The CDR3 has 16 amino acids. The V gene's germline CDR1 is MGHRA and CDR2 YSYEKL. The CDR3 loop is CASSRVGLVIPDTQYF. The DNA of the CDR3 is TGCGCCAGCAGCCGAGTGGGACTAGTGATTCCAGATACGCAGTATTTT.

Points on this clone: This sample also contains other DNA sequences that code for the same CDR3. The chain employs TRBV5-1 and TRBJ2-5; D remains unclear. Germline V gene lookup returns CDR1 SGHRS and CDR2 YFSETQ. This CDR3 is 11 amino acids long. Trimming cost V 3 bases and J 3 bases, with 3 bases left between them. This CDR3 reads CASSYKETQYF. As DNA, the CDR3 is TGCGCCAGCAGCTATAAAGAGACCCAGTACTTC.

The chain recombines TRBV29-1 with TRBJ2-1, with 10 bases aligning to TRBD1. V was clipped by 6 bases and J by 7 bases; unmatched bases: 6. Germline CDR1 and CDR2: SQVTM and ANQGSEA. The CDR3 is 13 residues long. The CDR3 region is CSVSRTGGNEQFF. In DNA, the CDR3 is TGCAGCGTCAGTCGGACAGGGGGGAATGAGCAGTTCTTC.

Remarks on this clone: An end of the junction differs from the germline gene, which may be a read error. This chain joins TRBV28 and TRBJ1-5; 7 nucleotides line up with TRBD1. The V gene's germline CDR1 is MDHEN and CDR2 SYDVKM. The CDR3 length is 15 residues. CDR3 residues: CASSVRGGPDQPQHF. The CDR3 DNA reads as TGTGCCAGCAGCGTCAGGGGGGGCCCGGATCAACCCCAGCATTTT.

CDR3 nucleotide sequence: TGTGCCTGGAGTGGACAGGGACAGTATTCACCCCTCCACTTT. Its translation is CAWSGQGQYSPLHF. This chain connects TRBV30 to TRBJ1-6, with 7 bases fitting TRBD1. Germline CDR1 and CDR2: GTSNPN and SVGIG (reference sequence). Unmatched junction bases numbered 5, after V lost 1 base and J lost 8 bases. This CDR3 is 14 amino acids long.

The chain employs TRBV7-2 and TRBJ1-5; no reliable D call. The CDR3 runs 14 residues. Trimming stripped 1 base from V and 4 bases from J, with 8 bases between. CDR1 and CDR2 (germline): SGHTA, FQGNSA. The chain's CDR3 is CASSLDSPNQPQHF. The CDR3 DNA reads TGTGCCAGCAGCTTAGACTCTCCTAATCAGCCCCAGCATTTT. Supplemented by reference TRBV7-2 and TRBJ1-5, the full variable domain reads GAGVSQSPSNKVTEKGKDVELRCDPISGHTALYWYRQSLGQGLEFLIYFQGNSAPDKSGLPSDRFSAERTGGSVSTLTIQRTQQEDSAVYLCASSLDSPNQPQHFGDGTRLSIL.

The chain joins TRBV7-9 to TRBJ2-3; D gene unclear. The CDR3 has 15 residues. With 7 bases removed from V and 1 base from J, the gap between germline ends came to 15 bases. Germline V gene lookup returns CDR1 SEHNR and CDR2 FQNEAQ (reference sequence). This CDR3 reads CASTFATGGTDTQYF. The CDR3 region has the DNA TGTGCCAGCACCTTCGCGACGGGCGGCACAGATACGCAGTATTTT.

The chain links TRBV13 to TRBJ2-7; weak D call: TRBD2 (6 bases). Trimming shortened V by 0 bases and J by 2 bases, and 17 bases separated the two germline ends. The CDR3 sequence is 17 residues long. Germline CDR1 PRHDT, CDR2 FYEKMQ (reference sequence). For the CDR3, the DNA is TGTGCCAGCAGCTTAGGGGTTCGGGACTCCATTACCTACGAGCAGTACTTC. The encoded protein is CASSLGVRDSITYEQYF. The full variable domain, its missing parts supplied by reference TRBV13 and TRBJ2-7, is AAGVIQSPRHLIKEKRETATLKCYPIPRHDTVYWYQQGPGQDPQFLISFYEKMQSDKGSIPDRFSAQQFSDYHSELNMSSLELGDSALYFCASSLGVRDSITYEQYFGPGTRLTVT.

This clone has only a few counts. The chain combines TRBV15 with TRBJ1-2, with D tentatively TRBD1 (5 bases). The germline V gene has CDR1 LNHNV and CDR2 YYDKDF (reference sequence). The CDR3 covers 15 residues. Trimming shortened V by 4 bases and J by 4 bases, and 16 bases separated the two germline ends. CDR3 region: CATSTQSRGAYGYTF. In DNA form, the CDR3 reads TGTGCCACCAGCACGCAGTCGCGGGGCGCCTATGGCTACACCTTC.

This clone was seen only a few times. The sample has other DNA sequences that encode this CDR3 too. This chain joins TRBV29-1 and TRBJ1-1; D not resolved. Germline assignment: CDR1 SQVTM and CDR2 ANQGSEA. V was clipped by 7 bases and J by 3 bases, with 6 bases between them. This CDR3 spans 10 amino acids. DNA for the CDR3: TGCAGCGGTAGAGACACTGAAGCTTTCTTT. The encoded protein is CSGRDTEAFF.

V is TRBV29-1 and J is TRBJ1-4; the D gene is possibly TRBD1 (6 bases). This CDR3 spans 15 amino acids. The germline V gene encodes CDR1 SQVTM and CDR2 ANQGSEA. The V and J ends lost 0 bases and 4 bases respectively, with 12 bases between them. CDR3 protein: CSVEDRGPHNEKLFF. The CDR3 DNA is TGCAGCGTTGAAGACAGGGGCCCTCATAATGAAAAACTGTTTTTT. Drawing the rest from reference TRBV29-1 and TRBJ1-4, the complete variable domain is SAVISQKPSRDICQRGTSLTIQCQVDSQVTMMFWYRQQPGQSLTLIATANQGSEATYESGFVIDKFPISRPNLTFSTLTVSNMSPEDSSIYLCSVEDRGPHNEKLFFGSGTQLSVL.

This clone was picked up one time. The V and J genes are TRBV7-2 and TRBJ1-2; 9 bases map to TRBD1. J lost 7 bases, V lost 5 bases, and 8 bases had no gene match. CDR3 length: 14 amino acids. The germline CDR1 and CDR2 sequences are SGHTA and FQGNSA. CDR3 DNA: TGTGCCAGCAGCCCCGAGGGACAGGGCTTTGGCTACACCTTC. This sequence encodes CASSPEGQGFGYTF. Supplemented by reference TRBV7-2 and TRBJ1-2, the full variable domain reads GAGVSQSPSNKVTEKGKDVELRCDPISGHTALYWYRQSLGQGLEFLIYFQGNSAPDKSGLPSDRFSAERTGGSVSTLTIQRTQQEDSAVYLCASSPEGQGFGYTFGSGTRLTVV.

This clone occurred a few times. The V and J genes are TRBV30 and TRBJ2-2, with D perhaps being TRBD1 or TRBD2 (6 bases each). Germline V gene data show CDR1 as GTSNPN and CDR2 as SVGIG (reference sequence). V was shortened by 8 bases and J by 6 bases, with 10 bases between the two germline ends. The CDR3 covers 11 residues. The CDR3 DNA reads as TGTGCCGGGGGGCTCCCCGGGGAGCTGTTTTTT. Its protein is CAGGLPGELFF.

The chain employs TRBV30 and TRBJ2-4; no definite D call. This CDR3 spans 16 amino acids. V was shortened by 3 bases and J by 0 bases, with 15 bases between the two germline ends. Germline values: CDR1 GTSNPN, CDR2 SVGIG (reference sequence). The CDR3 protein is CAWSPPLGLAKNIQYF. CDR3 nucleotide sequence: TGTGCCTGGAGCCCTCCCTTAGGATTAGCCAAAAACATTCAGTACTTC.

This clone was seen just once. The chain has TRBV27 and TRBJ2-1, with D possibly TRBD2 on 6 matching bases. V was trimmed by 5 bases and J by 0 bases, leaving 14 bases between them. The CDR3 is 16 amino acids. The V gene's germline CDR1 is MNHEY and CDR2 SMNVEV (reference sequence). The CDR3 nucleotides read TGTGCCAGCAGTCTACAACTAGCCTCCTCCTACAATGAGCAGTTCTTC. Translating it yields CASSLQLASSYNEQFF.

The chain employs TRBV30 and TRBJ2-3; 7 nucleotides align to TRBD2. This CDR3 region has 16 residues. V shed 3 bases and J 4 bases; nucleotides not matched to a gene: 13. Germline V gene sequence: CDR1 GTSNPN, CDR2 SVGIG (reference sequence). This chain's CDR3 is CAWRNLWGGKPDTQYF. The CDR3 nucleotides are TGTGCCTGGAGAAATCTATGGGGGGGAAAACCAGATACGCAGTATTTT. Complete variable domain (other parts from reference TRBV30 and TRBJ2-3): SQTIHQWPATLVQPVGSPLSLECTVEGTSNPNLYWYRQAAGRGLQLLFYSVGIGQISSEVPQNLSASRPQDRQFILSSKKLLLSDSGFYLCAWRNLWGGKPDTQYFGPGTRLTVL.

The rearrangement links TRBV28 to TRBJ1-2; possible D gene TRBD1, 6 bases. The CDR3 is 14 amino acids. Per the germline V gene, CDR1 is MDHEN and CDR2 is SYDVKM. V was trimmed by 6 bases and J by 5 bases, leaving 16 bases between them. The CDR3 DNA sequence: TGTGCCAGCAGGACCAGTGGACAGCAATATGGCTACACCTTC. The encoded protein is CASRTSGQQYGYTF.

This sequence joins TRBV2 and TRBJ1-6; D is ambiguous. Germline V gene lookup returns CDR1 SNHLY and CDR2 FYNNEI. V gave up 0 bases and J gave up 8 bases, with 5 bases separating them. The CDR3 runs 13 residues. CDR3 protein: CASSEAGYSPLHF. Written as DNA, the CDR3 is TGTGCCAGCAGTGAAGCGGGGTATTCACCCCTCCACTTT.